The 23 T cell receptor beta chains below all came from one sample that was sequenced in a study of Graves' ophthalmopathy and Graves' hyperthyroidism. Transcripts of RNA were the source for amplifying TCR beta CDR3 regions. First-round RT-PCR used HTBI primers; second-round multiplex PCR followed. TCRdb redid the calling of the multiplex PCR reads with MiXCR, one entry per CDR3 protein. Here the sample spans 220,000 or so distinct CDR3 sequences, around a fifth being singletons. Sample: peripheral blood. The receptors were gathered from a woman between 50 and 59 years old with Graves' ophthalmopathy.

Many counts were recorded for this clonotype. The chain couples TRBV6-1 to TRBJ1-5; TRBD1 matches 10 bases. Germline V gives CDR1 MNHNS, CDR2 SASEGT. This CDR3 spans 15 amino acids. Unmatched junction bases numbered 7, after V lost 2 bases and J lost 9 bases. CDR3 residues: CASSESRTGGGPQHF. The DNA of the CDR3 is TGTGCCAGCAGTGAAAGTAGGACAGGGGGTGGGCCCCAGCATTTT.

This clonotype was detected ten times or more. The chain links TRBV6-1 to TRBJ1-2; the D is unclear. From germline, CDR1 is MNHNS and CDR2 SASEGT. The CDR3 is 12 residues long. V lost 6 bases to trimming and J lost 1 base, with 6 bases between them. Written as DNA, the CDR3 is TGTGCCAGCAGCACTAATAACTATGGCTACACCTTC. It codes for CASSTNNYGYTF.

In its sample, this clonotype was seen many times. A read error is possible here, since a much larger clone lies one base away. The CDR3 bases are TGTGCCAGCAGTGATAGGACAGATGGAGCATACACCTTC. Protein: CASSDRTDGAYTF. V and J are TRBV6-1 and TRBJ1-2; D is possibly TRBD1 (6 bases). This CDR3 has 13 residues. V was cut by 3 bases and J by 11 bases, with 16 bases left in between. CDR1 is MNHNS, CDR2 SASEGT, per germline.

The gene calls are TRBV10-2 and TRBJ2-7; a weak D match, TRBD2 (6 bases). This CDR3 has 16 amino acids. V lost 0 bases and J 4 bases, leaving 16 bases between the germline ends. Germline CDR1 WSHSY, CDR2 SAAADI. This CDR3 reads CASSESTLIGSYEQYF. CDR3 nucleotides: TGCGCCAGCAGTGAGTCGACTTTAATCGGGAGTTACGAGCAGTACTTC.

This clonotype was observed at least ten times. The chain is built from TRBV16 and TRBJ2-6, with D hard to call. Germline V gives CDR1 KGHSY, CDR2 FQNENV. The CDR3 covers 14 residues. V was clipped by 2 bases and J by 7 bases, with 9 bases between them. CDR3 coding DNA: TGTGCCAGCAGCCAAAACCTCGGCGCCAACGTCCTGACTTTC. This codes for CASSQNLGANVLTF.

V gene TRBV12-3 or TRBV12-4 combines with J gene TRBJ1-1; no clear D. Trimming pared 3 bases from V and 7 bases from J, leaving 15 bases between. This CDR3 is built from 14 residues. CDR3 protein: CASSFNSQVGEAFF. The CDR3 coding sequence is TGTGCCAGCAGTTTTAACTCCCAGGTGGGTGAAGCTTTCTTT.

About this clonotype: This may arise from a read error, as a much more abundant clone is one base away. CDR3 sequence (DNA): TGTGCCAGCAGCCCCGAGGGCCACGCCTACGAGCAGTACGTC. Its protein product is CASSPEGHAYEQYV. This rearrangement joins TRBV7-9 to TRBJ2-7, with TRBD2 as a possible D gene (5 bases). CDR3 length equals 14 residues. V was clipped by 5 bases and J by 2 bases, with 13 bases between them. The germline CDR1 and CDR2 sequences are SEHNR and FQNEAQ (reference sequence).

This clonotype was counted many times. The chain employs TRBV12-3 or TRBV12-4 and TRBJ1-2; D might be TRBD1 (6 bases). V lost 6 bases and J 8 bases, leaving 22 bases between the germline ends. The CDR3 runs to 15 residues. The CDR3 DNA sequence: TGTGCCAGCAGGCCAAGAGGGGGGGGCGCATTGGGCTACACCTTC. Its protein is CASRPRGGGALGYTF.

The table lists this clonotype with a few counts. V is TRBV27 and J is TRBJ2-5; D is ambiguous. CDR1 and CDR2 (germline): MNHEY, SMNVEV (reference sequence). This CDR3 is 12 amino acids long. Trimming shortened V by 6 bases and J by 4 bases, and 9 bases separated the two germline ends. The CDR3 nucleotides read TGTGCCAGCAGGACTTCCGGAGAGACCCAGTACTTC. This codes for CASRTSGETQYF.

This clonotype was seen at least ten times. This chain uses TRBV5-5 with TRBJ2-7, with 7 bases that match TRBD1. V lost 1 base to trimming and J lost 6 bases; unmatched junction nucleotides: 22. The CDR3 covers 19 residues. Per the germline V gene, CDR1 is SGHKS and CDR2 is YYEKEE (reference sequence). CDR3 sequence: CASSLNGVNFGQEKGEQYF. CDR3 DNA: TGTGCCAGCAGCTTGAACGGGGTGAATTTCGGACAGGAGAAGGGCGAGCAGTACTTC.

This clonotype came up many times. The chain is built from TRBV4-1 and TRBJ1-1; 9 bases match TRBD1. This CDR3 spans 13 amino acids. The trim removed 0 bases at V and 10 bases at J, leaving 3 bases unmatched. Germline V gene sequence: CDR1 MGHRA, CDR2 YSYEKL. The CDR3 DNA is TGCGCCAGCAGCCAAGAGGACAGGGGTAGAGCTTTCTTT. Translating it yields CASSQEDRGRAFF.

This clonotype showed up many times. The chain recombines TRBV7-2 with TRBJ1-2; possibly TRBD1 for D (5 bases). The CDR3 length is 13 residues. V lost 6 bases, J lost 8 bases, and 16 bases lay in between. Germline V CDR1 and CDR2: SGHTA, FQGNSA. The CDR3 loop reads CASRQLGGGGYTF. Written as DNA, the CDR3 is TGTGCCAGCAGGCAACTTGGGGGAGGCGGCTACACCTTC.

This clonotype was observed at least ten times. The chain joins TRBV5-4 to TRBJ2-7; TRBD1 matches 12 bases. Germline CDR1 is SGHNT and CDR2 is YYREEE (reference sequence). V lost 3 bases to trimming and J lost 3 bases; unmatched junction nucleotides: 10. The CDR3 covers 17 residues. The chain's CDR3 is CASSSGQGARSYYEQYF. The CDR3 bases are TGTGCCAGCAGCTCGGGACAGGGGGCGCGGTCCTACTACGAGCAGTACTTC.

This clonotype occurred a few times. The junction departs from the called germline gene at one end, perhaps through a read error. The chain uses TRBV6-1 and TRBJ2-2, with D tentatively TRBD1 or TRBD2 (5 bases each). The CDR3 covers 14 residues. Per the germline V gene, CDR1 is MNHNS and CDR2 is SASEGT. The CDR3 region has the DNA TGTGCCACCAGTGATTTTCGGGGCTCCGGGGAGCTGTTTTTT. It specifies CATSDFRGSGELFF.

Ten or more counts support this clonotype. V is TRBV28 and J is TRBJ2-5; D remains ambiguous. Looked up from germline, CDR1 is MDHEN and CDR2 is SYDVKM. The CDR3 runs to 11 residues. Trimming shortened V by 7 bases and J by 5 bases, and 8 bases separated the two germline ends. CDR3 bases: TGTGCCAGCAAGGTTTTTGAGACCCAGTACTTC. It translates to CASKVFETQYF. The full variable domain, in which reference TRBV28 and TRBJ2-5 provide the parts outside the CDR3, is DVKVTQSSRYLVKRTGEKVFLECVQDMDHENMFWYRQDPGLGLRLIYFSYDVKMKEKGDIPEGYSVSREKKERFSLILESASTNQTSMYLCASKVFETQYFGPGTRLLVL.

This clonotype was counted at least ten times. The chain carries TRBV11-2 and TRBJ1-2, with D perhaps matching TRBD1 (5 bases). V lost 8 bases and J 4 bases, leaving 20 bases between the germline ends. CDR1 and CDR2 (germline): SGHAT, FQNNGV. This CDR3 is 15 amino acids long. CDR3 DNA sequence: TGTGCCAGCGGCCGGACGGGGGGTAGAGGCTATGGCTACACCTTC. This encodes CASGRTGGRGYGYTF.

Turning to this clonotype: A much larger clone differs from this one at a single base, so this may be a read error. The chain combines TRBV7-6 with TRBJ1-1; D is unresolved. V lost 4 bases and J lost 1, with 13 bases in between. Germline CDR1 SGHVS, CDR2 FNYEAQ. The CDR3 loop spans 15 amino acids. DNA for the CDR3: TGTGCCAGCAGCTACAGCGGGGAGGGGAACACTGAAGCTTTCTTT. Translated: CASSYSGEGNTEAFF.

In its sample, this clonotype was seen many times. The rearrangement uses TRBV2 and TRBJ2-5; D not certain. The CDR3 has 11 amino acids. Germline V gives CDR1 SNHLY, CDR2 FYNNEI. V lost 4 bases and J lost 2, with 2 bases in between. The CDR3 is CASSVQETQYF. As DNA, the CDR3 is TGTGCCAGCAGTGTACAAGAGACCCAGTACTTC.

The chain carries TRBV6-1 and TRBJ2-1; D uncertain. Germline values: CDR1 MNHNS, CDR2 SASEGT. The germline V and J ends were trimmed by 1 base and 7 bases, with 11 bases remaining between them. The length of the CDR3 is 14 residues. For the CDR3, the DNA is TGTGCCAGCAGTGAAGGGAATCTCCCTAATGAGCAGTTCTTC. Protein: CASSEGNLPNEQFF.

The J gene is TRBJ2-2, the V gene TRBV11-1, with 9 positions matching TRBD1. V trimming: 6 bases; J trimming: 4 bases; junction bases outside the gene matches: 6. CDR3 length: 15 amino acids. The germline gives CDR1 SGHAT, CDR2 FQDESV (reference sequence). The DNA for the CDR3 is TGTGCCAGCAGGTGGGGGACAGGGACCACCGGGGAGCTGTTTTTT. Translating it yields CASRWGTGTTGELFF.

Ten or more counts support this clonotype. The V gene is TRBV7-2, the J gene TRBJ2-7; 10 bases agree with TRBD1. Germline loops: CDR1 SGHTA, CDR2 FQGNSA. J gave up 2 bases and V 5 bases, and 6 bases lay outside the gene matches. The CDR3 is 15 residues long. CDR3 protein: CASSPRTGGTYEQYF. CDR3 sequence (DNA): TGTGCCAGCAGCCCCCGGACAGGGGGAACCTACGAGCAGTACTTC. Supplemented by reference TRBV7-2 and TRBJ2-7, the full variable domain reads GAGVSQSPSNKVTEKGKDVELRCDPISGHTALYWYRQSLGQGLEFLIYFQGNSAPDKSGLPSDRFSAERTGGSVSTLTIQRTQQEDSAVYLCASSPRTGGTYEQYFGPGTRLTVT.

This clonotype was seen ten or more times. The V call is TRBV28, the J call TRBJ1-2; 7 nucleotides match TRBD1. V gave up 3 bases and J gave up 4 bases; unmatched junction bases: 14. Germline loops: CDR1 MDHEN, CDR2 SYDVKM. The CDR3 is made up of 17 amino acids. CDR3: CASSFGGTPRDSYGYTF. CDR3 DNA sequence: TGTGCCAGCAGTTTCGGGGGCACCCCAAGGGACAGCTATGGCTACACCTTC.

Many counts were recorded for this clonotype. The chain recombines TRBV7-2 with TRBJ1-1, with unresolved D. The V gene's germline CDR1 is SGHTA and CDR2 FQGNSA. V was shortened by 5 bases and J by 0 bases, with 10 bases between the two germline ends. The CDR3 contains 14 residues. The chain's CDR3 is CASSAGAVNTEAFF. CDR3 sequence (DNA): TGTGCCAGCAGCGCCGGCGCGGTGAACACTGAAGCTTTCTTT.